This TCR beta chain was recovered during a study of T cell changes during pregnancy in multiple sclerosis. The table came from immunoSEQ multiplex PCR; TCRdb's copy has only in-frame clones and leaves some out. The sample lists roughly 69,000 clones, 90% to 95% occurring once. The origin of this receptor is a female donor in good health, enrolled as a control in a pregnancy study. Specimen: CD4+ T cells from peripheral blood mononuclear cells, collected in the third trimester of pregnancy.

In nucleotides, the CDR3 is TGTGCCAGCAGTTTTCGTTATAGCAATCAGCCCCAGCATTTT. Protein product: CASSFRYSNQPQHF. The V gene is TRBV27, the J gene TRBJ1-5; D gene uncertain. This CDR3 is built from 14 residues. Germline V gene lookup returns CDR1 MNHEY and CDR2 SMNVEV (reference sequence). Trimming shortened V by 3 bases and J by 0 bases, and 6 bases separated the two germline ends.